These T cell receptor beta chains were read from a single sample in a study of cytomegalovirus exposure and HLA in healthy donors. Some clones are missing from TCRdb's copy, which holds only in-frame ones; the method was immunoSEQ multiplex PCR. The sample contains approximately 97,000 clones, roughly 94% of which appear only once. The sequenced material came from PBMCs. The source of these receptors is a woman younger than 35 in good health and CMV-seronegative. CDR3s include the opening cysteine and the closing phenylalanine or tryptophan.

v_gene,CDR3aa
TRBV27,CASSLGRTTQTQYF
TRBV4-1,CASNSPWRGNTGELFF
TRBV28,CASSLIGAKDTQYF
TRBV5-1,CASSLGQGWEKLFF
TRBV9,CASSVDGGSQYF
TRBV19,CASSTNRPLRGEKLFF
TRBV7-9,CASSPGNQPQHF
TRBV13,CASRGPDRDRDINEQYF
TRBV30,CAWSRVGSGTYEQYF
TRBV19,CASSSRAGAFF
TRBV6-1,CASRGTGDIQETQYF
TRBV7-8,CASSFLSPGVFVGADTEAFF
TRBV11-2,CASSPRDRTNYGYTF
TRBV6-5,CASSPGLTGELFF
TRBV7-7,CASSLDRETNQPQHF
TRBV5-4,CASRLQGRDEQFF
TRBV19,CASSVVAVDSPLHF
TRBV6-5,CASSQGTVFTDTQYF
TRBV5-6,CASSPPVVAGRTYEQYF
TRBV5-1,CASRTGVDTEAFF
TRBV5-1,CASSLPGAGNYGYTF
TRBV7-9,CASSLLWTGGMDTQYF
TRBV4-3,CASSQGPGGHRQAEAFF
TRBV7-2,CASSLEGTGVEQPQHF
TRBV9,CASSVSGSGANVLTF
TRBV9,CASSVGGRNTGELFF
TRBV30,CAYQTDRLRTEAFF
TRBV6-1,CASSGGRSRQNTIYF
TRBV27,CASKTSNIPGHHYEQYF
TRBV29-1,CSVDELAGISYNEQFF
TRBV2,CASSGANSGRNIQYF
TRBV19,CASSISSDFNQPQHF
TRBV18,CASSPPRTTGTIYF
TRBV5-1,CASSLLAASDTQYF
TRBV21-1,CASSKAVRGLTEAFF
TRBV5-1,CASSAGLAANEQFF
TRBV10-3,CAITQRGTSDTQYF
TRBV6-1,CASSGQGFSNQPQHF
TRBV30,CAWSGGGSPGNTIYF
TRBV4-3,CASSQEGGGARVTEAFF
TRBV7-8,CASSLVTAGGLAYEQYF
TRBV13,CASSLSDRGLVYGYTF
TRBV15,CATSPEVGAAQPQHF
TRBV9,CASSPQSGNTIYF
TRBV29-1,CSVEEVGGNTEAFF
TRBV5-1,CASSFRDSASYGYTF
TRBV27,CASSLGAGDGREQYF
TRBV19,CASAASGDAPLHF